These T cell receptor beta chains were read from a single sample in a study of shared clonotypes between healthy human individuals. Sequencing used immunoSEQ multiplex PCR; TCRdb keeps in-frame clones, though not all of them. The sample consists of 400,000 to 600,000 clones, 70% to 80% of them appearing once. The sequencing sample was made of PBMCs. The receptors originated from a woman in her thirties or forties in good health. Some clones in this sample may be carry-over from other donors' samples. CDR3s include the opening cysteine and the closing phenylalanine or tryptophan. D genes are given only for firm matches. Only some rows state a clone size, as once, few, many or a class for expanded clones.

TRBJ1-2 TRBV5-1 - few TGCGCCAGCAGCTTAATGAGTCAGGCTAACTATGGCTACACCTTC CASSLMSQANYGYTF
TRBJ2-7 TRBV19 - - TGTGCCAGTAGTACACCCCGGGACGGTGGATACGAGCAGTACTTC CASSTPRDGGYEQYF
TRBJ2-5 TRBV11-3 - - TGTGCCAGCAGCCTTGGACCGGGGGCCGGTGCGGGGGAGGAGACCCAGTACTTC CASSLGPGAGAGEETQYF
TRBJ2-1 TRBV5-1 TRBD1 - TGCGCCAGCAGCTTACAGGGGTTTAACAATGAGCAGTTCTTC CASSLQGFNNEQFF
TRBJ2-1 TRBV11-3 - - TGTGCCAGCAGCTTAGTATCCGGAGGGGCCGAGCAGTTCTTC CASSLVSGGAEQFF
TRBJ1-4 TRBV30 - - TGTGCCTGGAGTGGGGGGGCTAATGAAAAACTGTTTTTT CAWSGGANEKLFF
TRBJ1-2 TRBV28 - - TGTGCCAGCAGTTTTGGGATTCCAGAACACTATGGCTACACCTTC CASSFGIPEHYGYTF
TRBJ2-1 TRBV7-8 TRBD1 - TGTGCCAGCAGCTTAGGGACAGGGATCGGTGAGCAGTTCTTC CASSLGTGIGEQFF
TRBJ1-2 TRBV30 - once TGTGCCTGGAGTCCCATCTCTCAGGGAGCAGCTAACTATGGCTACACCTTC CAWSPISQGAANYGYTF
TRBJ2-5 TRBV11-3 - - TGTGCCAGCAGCTTAGGCGGAGGGAGTGAGACCCAGTACTTC CASSLGGGSETQYF
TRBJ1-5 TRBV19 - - TGTGCCAGTAGTACCCCACAGGGAGGCGGCAATCAGCCCCAGCATTTT CASSTPQGGGNQPQHF
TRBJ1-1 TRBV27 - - TGTGCCAGCAAGGCTCTATGGGTAGGGGGGATGTCGAACACTGAAGCTTTCTTT CASKALWVGGMSNTEAFF
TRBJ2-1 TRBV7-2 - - TGTGCCAGCAGCCCATGGAGCTCCTACAATGAGCAGTTCTTC CASSPWSSYNEQFF
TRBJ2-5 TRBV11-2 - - TGTGCCAGCAGCTTTGGGAGGGAGACCCAGTACTTC CASSFGRETQYF
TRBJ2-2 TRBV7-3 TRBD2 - TGTGCCAGCAGCGTCTCCATAGCGGGAGCGGACACCGGGGAGCTGTTTTTT CASSVSIAGADTGELFF
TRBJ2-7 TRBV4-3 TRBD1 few TGCGCCAGCAGCCAAGATGGGAGCCGGGACAGGGATTCCTACGAGCAGTACTTC CASSQDGSRDRDSYEQYF
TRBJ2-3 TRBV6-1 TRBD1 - TGTGCCTCGGGGGACAGGGGTTACACAGATACGCAGTATTTT CASGDRGYTDTQYF
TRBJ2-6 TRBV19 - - TGTGCCAGTAGTACCCAGGCTTCTGGGGCCAACGTCCTGACTTTC CASSTQASGANVLTF
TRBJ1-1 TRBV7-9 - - TGTGCCAGCAGCTTTTTGGGAGGGTTTGGTACTGAAGCTTTCTTT CASSFLGGFGTEAFF
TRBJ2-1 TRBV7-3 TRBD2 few TGTGCCAGCAGTTACAGGCGGGAGGTTCCCAATGAGCAGTTCTTC CASSYRREVPNEQFF
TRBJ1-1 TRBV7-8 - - TGTGCCAGCAGCTTAGCGGCGGTAATGAGCACTGAAGCTTTCTTT CASSLAAVMSTEAFF
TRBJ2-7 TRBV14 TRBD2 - TGTGCCAGCAGCCAAGAACGGCGGGAGGGGTCCTACGAGCAGTACTTC CASSQERREGSYEQYF
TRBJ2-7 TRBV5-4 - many TGTGCCAGCAGCGACCGAGACAGACCCTCCTACGAGCAGTACTTC CASSDRDRPSYEQYF
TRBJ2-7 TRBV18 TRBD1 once TGTGCCAGCTCAGCTGGACAGGGCGCCCACGAGCAGTACTTC CASSAGQGAHEQYF
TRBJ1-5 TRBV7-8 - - TGTGCCAGCAGCTTGAACGGGGCCAATCAGCCCCAGCATTTT CASSLNGANQPQHF
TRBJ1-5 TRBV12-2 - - TGTGCAAGTCGCTTAGCGCACCCCCTTTTCGACGGTAATCAGCCCCAGCATTTT CASRLAHPLFDGNQPQHF
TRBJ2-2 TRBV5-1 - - TGCGCCAGCAGCTTGGTTAACACCGGGGAGCTGTTTTTT CASSLVNTGELFF
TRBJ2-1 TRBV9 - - TGTGCCAGCAGCATGGGGGGAGGCTTCTACAATGAGCAGTTCTTC CASSMGGGFYNEQFF
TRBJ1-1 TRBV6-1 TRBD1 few TGTGCCAGCAGCACAGGGGTTTCGACTGAAGCTTTCTTT CASSTGVSTEAFF
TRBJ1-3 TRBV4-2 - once TGTGCCAGCAGCCAAACCAGGGGTATGAGAAACACCATATATTTT CASSQTRGMRNTIYF
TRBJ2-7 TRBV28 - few TGTGCCACCAAGGACAGCTACGAGCAGTACTTC CATKDSYEQYF
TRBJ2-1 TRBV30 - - TGTGCCTGGAGTGTGACTGGAATACCATACAATGAGCAGTTCTTC CAWSVTGIPYNEQFF
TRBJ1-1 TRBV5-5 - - TGTGCCAGCAGCTTGATGGTGGCCGAAGAAGCTTTCTTT CASSLMVAEEAFF
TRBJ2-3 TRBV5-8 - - TGTGCCAGCAGCTTGGCCAGGGTTTTGTCCGGGGATACGCAGTATTTT CASSLARVLSGDTQYF
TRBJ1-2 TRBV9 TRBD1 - TGTGCCAGCAGCGAGCCCCGTGCGGGACAGGCCAAAGTAGGCTACACCTTC CASSEPRAGQAKVGYTF
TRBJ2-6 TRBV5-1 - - TGCGCCAGCACCGGGTGGGCGGATCACTCTGGGGCCAACGTCCTGACTTTC CASTGWADHSGANVLTF
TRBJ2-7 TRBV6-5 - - TGTGCCAGCAGTTACTCGAGGTCCTACGAGCAGTACTTC CASSYSRSYEQYF
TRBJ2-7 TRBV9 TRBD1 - TGTGCCAGCAGCGTAGGACAGGGTGACACCTACGAGCAGTACTTC CASSVGQGDTYEQYF